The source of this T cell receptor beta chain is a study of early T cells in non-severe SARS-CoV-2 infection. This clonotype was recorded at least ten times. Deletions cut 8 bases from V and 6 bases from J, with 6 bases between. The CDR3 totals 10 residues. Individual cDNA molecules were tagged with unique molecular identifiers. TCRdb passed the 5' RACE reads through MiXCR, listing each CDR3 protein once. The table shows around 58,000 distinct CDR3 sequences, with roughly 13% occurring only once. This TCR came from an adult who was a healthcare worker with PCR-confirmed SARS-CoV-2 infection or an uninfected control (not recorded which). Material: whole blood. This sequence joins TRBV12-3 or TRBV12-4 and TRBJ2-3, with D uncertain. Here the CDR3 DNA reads TGTGCCAGCGCTTGGGATACGCAGTATTTT. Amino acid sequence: CASAWDTQYF.